This passage covers 20 T cell receptor beta chains from one sample sequenced in a study of T-cell reconstitution after alpha-beta-depleted transplantation in children. TCRbeta library preparation incorporated unique molecular identifiers. Each CDR3 protein is one row after TCRdb ran MiXCR on the PCR reads. The sample consists of hundreds of thousands of distinct CDR3 sequences, around 12% of them appearing once. The material was PBMCs, obtained before TCRalphabeta/CD19-depleted stem cell transplant. These receptors originate from a girl aged 2-10 years with congenital amegakaryocytic thrombocytopenia, due to receive a stem cell transplant.

Many counts were recorded for this clonotype. This sequence joins TRBV20-1 and TRBJ2-1; possible D gene TRBD2, 5 bases. Germline CDR1 DFQATT, CDR2 SNEGSKA (reference sequence). The CDR3 is made up of 15 amino acids. V was clipped by 1 base and J by 2 bases, with 12 bases between them. This CDR3 is CSARVSGITYNEQFF. The CDR3 DNA reads TGCAGTGCTAGAGTGTCGGGAATCACCTACAATGAGCAGTTCTTC.

Ten or more counts support this clonotype. The genes are TRBV20-1 and TRBJ2-3; possible D gene TRBD1, 5 bases. CDR1 is DFQATT and CDR2 is SNEGSKA in the germline V gene (reference sequence). This CDR3 comprises 15 residues. Trimming took off 0 bases at V and 0 bases at J, with 10 bases between the two ends. CDR3 sequence: CSARDGASSTDTQYF. The CDR3 nucleotides read TGCAGTGCTAGAGATGGGGCAAGTAGCACAGATACGCAGTATTTT.

This clonotype was observed at least ten times. V gene TRBV20-1 combines with J gene TRBJ2-1, with D tentatively TRBD1 (6 bases). In germline, CDR1 is DFQATT, CDR2 SNEGSKA (reference sequence). V shed 6 bases and J shed 9 bases, with 12 bases lying between them. The CDR3 has 11 residues. The CDR3 DNA follows: TGCAGTGCATACAGGGCCGGTGAGCAGTTCTTC. This encodes CSAYRAGEQFF.

The V call is TRBV7-9, the J call TRBJ2-3; D unresolved. The V end was cut by 4 bases, the J end by 1 base, with 15 bases between. Germline CDR1 is SEHNR and CDR2 is FQNEAQ (reference sequence). The length of the CDR3 is 16 residues. The CDR3 loop reads CASSSRPLEGTDTQYF. Here the CDR3 DNA reads TGTGCCAGCAGCTCCAGGCCCCTAGAGGGCACAGATACGCAGTATTTT. The variable domain in full, with the rest retrieved from reference TRBV7-9 and TRBJ2-3, is DTGVSQNPRHKITKRGQNVTFRCDPISEHNRLYWYRQTLGQGPEFLTYFQNEAQLEKSRLLSDRFSAERPKGSFSTLEIQRTEQGDSAMYLCASSSRPLEGTDTQYFGPGTRLTVL.

This clonotype was counted only a few times. This rearrangement joins TRBV3-1 to TRBJ2-1; maybe TRBD2 (5 bases). Germline V gives CDR1 LGHDT, CDR2 YNNKEL (reference sequence). Trimming took off 1 base at V and 8 bases at J, with 12 bases between the two ends. CDR3 length equals 14 residues. CDR3 sequence (DNA): TGTGCCAGCAGCCAAGTGAGAGGGAGCGATGAGCAGTTCTTC. Protein product: CASSQVRGSDEQFF.

The table lists this clonotype with a few counts. V is TRBV28 and J is TRBJ2-3; TRBD2 aligns across 9 bases. This CDR3 has 17 residues. V lost 2 bases, J lost 3 bases, and 9 bases stayed unmatched. Germline loops: CDR1 MDHEN, CDR2 SYDVKM. CDR3 protein: CASSLVSLAGSTDTQYF. The CDR3 DNA reads as TGTGCCAGCAGTTTAGTGTCCCTAGCGGGAAGTACAGATACGCAGTATTTT.

This clonotype has a handful of counts. V gene TRBV20-1 combines with J gene TRBJ2-1; no definite D call. The V end lost 6 bases, the J end lost 5 bases, and 14 bases lay between the germline ends. Looked up from germline, CDR1 is DFQATT and CDR2 is SNEGSKA (reference sequence). CDR3 length equals 13 residues. The CDR3, as DNA: TGCAGTGCCCCTCGGGTACGAGACAATGAGCAGTTCTTC. This gives the protein CSAPRVRDNEQFF.

This clonotype appeared many times. The chain joins TRBV10-1 to TRBJ2-3; 14 bases are a match to TRBD2. Trimming at V came to 1 base and at J to 2 bases, leaving 2 bases not matched to a gene. Per the germline V gene, CDR1 is WNHNN and CDR2 is SYGVQD (reference sequence). The CDR3 contains 17 residues. The CDR3 protein is CASSELGLAGVTDTQYF. The CDR3 DNA follows: TGCGCCAGCAGTGAGTTGGGACTAGCGGGAGTCACAGATACGCAGTATTTT.

At least ten counts were recorded for this clonotype. V is TRBV20-1 and J is TRBJ2-6; D gene ambiguous. Germline CDR1 DFQATT, CDR2 SNEGSKA (reference sequence). Trimming pared 5 bases from V and 1 base from J, leaving 6 bases between. This CDR3 has 13 residues. In nucleotides, the CDR3 is TGCAGTGCTGGAGTTTCTGGGGCCAACGTCCTGACTTTC. Translated, it gives CSAGVSGANVLTF.

This clonotype was seen only a few times. A much larger clone lies a single base off, so this may be a read error. J is TRBJ2-7 and V is TRBV5-1, with D perhaps given as TRBD1 or TRBD2 (5 bases each). Trimming took 0 bases from V and 6 from J, leaving 7 bases between them. The CDR3 runs to 12 residues. Looked up from germline, CDR1 is SGHRS and CDR2 is YFSETQ. The CDR3 reads CASSLDGAEQYF. In DNA form, the CDR3 reads TGCGCCAGCAGCTTGGACGGGGCCGAGCAGTACTTC. Based on the CDR3 plus reference TRBV5-1 and TRBJ2-7, the full variable domain is KAGVTQTPRYLIKTRGQQVTLSCSPISGHRSVSWYQQTPGQGLQFLFEYFSETQRNKGNFPGRFSGRQFSNSRSEMNVSTLELGDSALYLCASSLDGAEQYFGPGTRLTVT.

This clonotype was seen at least ten times. The rearrangement joins TRBV7-6 to TRBJ2-7; TRBD1 agrees at 7 bases. This CDR3 spans 19 amino acids. Trimming at V came to 4 bases and at J to 0 bases, leaving 18 bases not matched to a gene. CDR1 and CDR2 from the germline V gene are SGHVS and FNYEAQ. The CDR3 nucleotides are TGTGCCAGCAGCTCGAGAACAACCCAGACAGGGACGAGCTCCTACGAGCAGTACTTC. It encodes CASSSRTTQTGTSSYEQYF.

This clonotype was counted at least ten times. The CDR3: CSASSPGLASDTQYF. Here the CDR3 DNA reads TGCAGTGCTAGCTCCCCCGGACTAGCTTCCGATACGCAGTATTTT. The genes are TRBV20-1 and TRBJ2-3; 8 nucleotides line up with TRBD2. V dropped 3 bases and J dropped 6; count of bases not matched to a gene: 11. CDR3 length equals 15 residues. The germline V gene has CDR1 DFQATT and CDR2 SNEGSKA (reference sequence).

About this clonotype: A much larger clone differs from this one at a single base, so this may be a read error. The chain joins TRBV6-5 to TRBJ1-2; the D is unclear. Germline V gene lookup returns CDR1 MNHEY and CDR2 SVGAGI. The CDR3 has 19 amino acids. CDR3 bases: TGTGCCAGCAGTTACTGGAGGGCAGGCGTCTCTTTAGCTAACTATGACTACACCTTC. It yields the protein CASSYWRAGVSLANYDYTF.

Concerning this clonotype: At one end, the junction sequence differs from germline, possibly due to a read error. The chain combines TRBV20-1 with TRBJ2-3; the match to TRBD2 covers 9 bases. CDR1 is DFQATT and CDR2 is SNEGSKA in the germline V gene (reference sequence). The CDR3 spans 17 residues. CDR3 protein: CCANPPGTSLGRDTQYF. CDR3 sequence (DNA): TGCTGTGCTAATCCCCCCGGGACTAGCCTGGGTAGGGATACGCAGTATTTT.

This chain links TRBV20-1 with TRBJ1-5; 7 positions agree with TRBD1. CDR3 length: 16 amino acids. CDR1 and CDR2 from the germline V gene are DFQATT and SNEGSKA (reference sequence). V dropped 4 bases and J dropped 6; count of bases not matched to a gene: 15. CDR3 nucleotides: TGCAGTGCTACAGTGCTAGGAGGGGGCCTGGTTCAGCCCCAGCATTTT. Amino acid sequence: CSATVLGGGLVQPQHF.

This clonotype has at least ten counts. The rearrangement uses TRBV19 and TRBJ2-3; D remains ambiguous. Germline lookup yields CDR1 LNHDA and CDR2 SQIVND (reference sequence). The V gene lost 4 bases and the J gene lost 0 bases, with 8 bases spanning the gap. CDR3 size: 14 residues. As DNA, the CDR3 is TGTGCCAGTAGTACCTCTAGAAGCACAGATACGCAGTATTTT. Amino acid sequence: CASSTSRSTDTQYF.

In this sample, this clonotype turned up many times. The chain links TRBV5-1 to TRBJ1-3; 8 nucleotides match TRBD1. This CDR3 region has 14 residues. Germline V lookup: CDR1 SGHRS, CDR2 YFSETQ. The junction had 11 bases not matched to a gene; V was cut back by 4 bases and J by 11 bases. Here the CDR3 DNA reads TGCGCCAGCAGCCCCGGACAGGGAGAGGTCGCCATATATTTT. It encodes CASSPGQGEVAIYF.

There are a few counts of this clonotype. V is TRBV5-4 and J is TRBJ1-1; D unclear. V was clipped by 4 bases and J by 4 bases, with 14 bases between them. CDR1 is SGHNT and CDR2 is YYREEE in the germline V gene (reference sequence). The CDR3 covers 14 residues. CDR3 in amino acids: CASSNLKGSTEAFF. The CDR3 nucleotides are TGTGCCAGCAGCAATCTAAAAGGGAGCACTGAAGCTTTCTTT.

V is TRBV20-1 and J is TRBJ2-7; TRBD1 is a possible D gene (5 bases). V was pared by 0 bases and J by 1 base, with 10 bases between. CDR3 length equals 14 residues. CDR1 and CDR2 from the germline V gene are DFQATT and SNEGSKA (reference sequence). CDR3 loop: CSARDEGASYEQYF. The CDR3 coding sequence is TGCAGTGCTAGAGATGAAGGGGCGTCCTACGAGCAGTACTTC.

This clonotype was picked up many times. V gene TRBV5-1 combines with J gene TRBJ2-3, with a possible D match to TRBD2 (6 bases). CDR3 length: 14 amino acids. Germline V CDR1 and CDR2: SGHRS, YFSETQ. The V end lost 10 bases, the J end lost 0 bases, and 15 bases lay between the germline ends. The CDR3 region is CARGGDDSTDTQYF. As DNA, the CDR3 is TGCGCCCGTGGCGGGGACGATAGCACAGATACGCAGTATTTT. The full variable domain, completed using reference TRBV5-1 and TRBJ2-3, is KAGVTQTPRYLIKTRGQQVTLSCSPISGHRSVSWYQQTPGQGLQFLFEYFSETQRNKGNFPGRFSGRQFSNSRSEMNVSTLELGDSALYLCARGGDDSTDTQYFGPGTRLTVL.